Each of the 12 T cell receptor delta chains below was sequenced from the same sample in a study of γδ T cells in repeated Plasmodium falciparum infection. Vgamma9/Vdelta2+ and Vdelta2-negative gammadelta T cells were flow-sorted from PBMC for bulk sequencing. TCRdb reprocessed the multiplex PCR reads through CATT. The sample records around 82,000 delta-chain clones, over 1.1% being singletons. Sequenced material: gamma-delta T cells from blood. The receptors shown here come from a pool of human donors (malaria-infected and uninfected, not separated).

This chain connects TRDV1 to TRDJ3, with D perhaps matching TRDD2 or TRDD3 (5 bases each). TCRdb offers no J gene call, so here the DNA was matched to germline to obtain one. The germline V and J ends were trimmed by 1 base and 3 bases, with 28 bases remaining between them. Germline CDR1 reads TSWWSYY; CDR2 reads QGS. The CDR3 covers 23 residues. The CDR3 sequence is CALGEPLLTRIEEVDWDTRQMFF. The CDR3 nucleotides read TGTGCTCTTGGGGAACCCCTCCTAACTAGGATAGAGGAAGTAGACTGGGACACCCGACAGATGTTTTTC.

About this clone itself: The translation of this DNA and the TCRdb protein of a much larger clone differ at residue 8, probably owing to a read error; the protein shown here is translated from the DNA. This chain links TRDV1 with TRDJ1, with 10 bases identical to TRDD3. TCRdb records no J gene; here it was assigned by comparing the DNA to germline. This CDR3 has 22 amino acids. Germline V gives CDR1 TSWWSYY, CDR2 QGS. V shed 3 bases and J 1 base; nucleotides not matched to a gene: 23. Here the CDR3 reads CALGDALPTAETGGFFTDKLIF. The CDR3 coding sequence is TGTGCTCTTGGGGACGCTCTTCCTACCGCAGAAACTGGGGGATTCTTCACCGATAAACTCATCTTT.

This clone was observed a handful of times. This DNA translates differently at residue 13 from the TCRdb protein, which is that of a much larger clone; a read error is likely, and the protein shown is the DNA's own translation. The chain uses TRDV1 and TRDJ1; TRDD3 aligns across 13 bases. The J gene, not given by TCRdb, was assigned here from a germline match of the nucleotide sequence. The CDR3 is 17 amino acids. V dropped 1 base and J dropped 7; count of bases not matched to a gene: 9. CDR1 TSWWSYY and CDR2 QGS come from the germline V gene. CDR3 residues: CALGERILGDTRGKLIF. CDR3 coding DNA: TGTGCTCTTGGGGAACGAATACTGGGGGATACGCGCGGTAAACTCATCTTT.

This clone is deemed medium-sized. This CDR3 is also generated by other DNA sequences in the sample. The chain employs TRDV2 and TRDJ1, with D tentatively TRDD3 (5 bases). CDR3 size: 16 residues. The germline gives CDR1 GEAIGNYY, CDR2 EKD. The V end lost 0 bases, the J end lost 3 bases, and 16 bases lay between the germline ends. The CDR3 DNA reads TGTGCCTGTGACACCGTCGGGGGTTCCCTGCCCGATAAACTCATCTTT. This codes for CACDTVGGSLPDKLIF.

This clone appeared a few times. A far larger clone is a single base away, which makes a read error likely. The sample carries other DNA sequences with the same CDR3. V usage is TRDV1 and J usage is TRDJ2; maybe TRDD2 (5 bases). This CDR3 comprises 25 residues. Germline assignment: CDR1 TSWWSYY and CDR2 QGS. DNA of the CDR3: TGTGCTCTTGGGGAACCCTACCCATCTCCAATTCCGACATCTCCGGCCCCCCATTTGACAGCACAACTCTTCTTC. This sequence encodes CALGEPYPSPIPTSPAPHLTAQLFF.

This clone turned up a few times. The protein TCRdb gives is from a much larger clone and does not agree with this DNA's translation at residue 12, likely a read error; the protein shown here comes from the DNA. The rearrangement uses TRDV2 and TRDJ3; 12 bases match TRDD3. This CDR3 has 20 residues. J gave up 3 bases and V 3 bases, and 11 bases lay outside the gene matches. Per germline, CDR1 GEAIGNYY and CDR2 EKD. The CDR3 DNA sequence: TGTGCCTGTGACTTGTACTGGGGGATACAAACGGTCTGGGACACCCGACAGATGTTTTTC. It yields the protein CACDLYWGIQTVWDTRQMFF.

Concerning this clone itself: The protein TCRdb lists belongs to a much larger clone and differs from this DNA's translation at residue 10, which points to a read error; the protein shown is made from the DNA. The chain recombines TRDV2 with TRDJ1; 12 bases agree with TRDD3. TCRdb leaves out the J gene; it was filled in here by matching the DNA to germline. The CDR3 has 21 amino acids. After removal of 0 bases from V and 2 bases from J, the junction contained 18 bases not matched to a gene. Germline-derived CDR1 and CDR2 are GEAIGNYY and EKD. The CDR3 nucleotides are TGTGCCTGTGACACCGTAACCCTCTGGGGGATACGCGAAACCCAGACCGATAAACTCATCTTT. This sequence encodes CACDTVTLWGIRETQTDKLIF.

This clone was recorded at least ten times. The chain carries TRDV1 and TRDJ1; weak D call: TRDD3 (6 bases). This CDR3 comprises 17 residues. Trimming cost V 6 bases and J 0 bases, with 20 bases left between them. Germline CDR1 reads TSWWSYY; CDR2 reads QGS. CDR3 amino acids: CALGARALRGYTDKLIF. CDR3 DNA sequence: TGTGCTCTTGGTGCCCGGGCCCTACGGGGATACACCGATAAACTCATCTTT.

This clone has just a few counts. A much larger clone lies a single base off, so this may be a read error. This chain's CDR3 is CSLGDSSIRLPRPTDKLIF. For the CDR3, the DNA is TGTTCTCTTGGAGACTCCTCCATACGCCTCCCCCGGCCTACCGATAAACTCATCTTT. The chain carries TRDV1 and TRDJ1; D is perhaps TRDD3 (5 bases). This CDR3 is built from 19 residues. CDR1 is TSWWSYY, CDR2 QGS, per germline.

A note on this clone: The TCRdb protein comes from a much larger clone and disagrees with this DNA's translation at residue 16, likely due to a read error; the protein given here is derived from the DNA. The rearrangement joins TRDV1 to TRDJ1; TRDD3 agrees at 12 bases. TCRdb is silent on the J gene; assignment here came from matching the DNA to germline. The CDR3 has 19 residues. The germline CDR1 and CDR2 sequences are TSWWSYY and QGS. The CDR3 here is CALGELSLWGIRGTDELIF. CDR3 nucleotides: TGTGCTCTTGGGGAACTATCGCTCTGGGGGATACGAGGCACCGATGAACTCATCTTT.

This clone has only a few counts. TCRdb assigns this DNA the protein of a much larger clone, which departs from its translation at residue 15; this likely reflects a read error, and the protein shown comes from translating the DNA. CDR3 nucleotides: TGTGCCTTGCACTGCTTCCTCCGGGGGTACTGGGGGCTCAACGCCGATAAACTCATCTTT. This translates into CALHCFLRGYWGLNADKLIF. V usage is TRDV3 and J usage is TRDJ1; 8 nucleotides line up with TRDD3. No J gene was available from TCRdb, and it was assigned here by a germline match of the DNA. Trimming at V came to 3 bases and at J to 3 bases, leaving 27 bases not matched to a gene. The CDR3 covers 20 residues. Germline CDR1 and CDR2: TVYSNPD and GDNSRS (reference sequence).

This clone was counted between two and nine times. V gene TRDV1 combines with J gene TRDJ1; D might be TRDD2 or TRDD3, each matching 5 bases. From germline, CDR1 is TSWWSYY and CDR2 QGS. The CDR3 length is 21 residues. V dropped 1 base and J dropped 0 bases, with 27 bases sitting between them. CDR3 coding DNA: TGTGCTCTTGGGGAACCCCAGGTACTACGTTTGGGGACCTACTACACCGATAAACTCATCTTT. Translating it yields CALGEPQVLRLGTYYTDKLIF.